The source of this T cell receptor (beta chain) is a study of blood T cell repertoires in COVID-19. This table comes from immunoSEQ multiplex PCR, and its TCRdb copy is limited to in-frame clones, with some not included. The sample contains around 300,000 clones, 88% of which appear only once. The CDR3 loop spans 15 amino acids. Trimming took off 5 bases at V and 6 bases at J, with 16 bases between the two ends. The germline gives CDR1 SGHVT, CDR2 SQSDAQ. This clone has just one count. The sequence came from a woman in her twenties or thirties who had recovered from COVID-19. Sequenced input: PBMCs or T cells enriched from blood (not recorded which). The chain joins TRBV7-4 to TRBJ1-4, with D tentatively TRBD1 (6 bases). This chain's CDR3 is CASSVGAGEYEKLFF. The CDR3 DNA follows: TGTGCCAGCAGCGTCGGGGCAGGGGAGTATGAAAAACTGTTTTTT.